The clone carrying this T cell receptor beta chain appeared many times. What it recognizes is unknown. These data come from a study of early T cells in non-severe SARS-CoV-2 infection. Study at large: Sequencing targeted bulk RNA from unsorted whole blood, leaving chains unpaired. Study-wide results and limits: Anti-spike CD8 responses were favored by VDJdb matching, which missed private and CD4 specificities.

This CDR3 is built from 13 residues. The ends were cut back, 5 bases at V and 4 bases at J, with 10 bases in the middle. The germline CDR1 and CDR2 sequences are SEHNR and FQNEAQ (reference sequence). Individual cDNA molecules were tagged with unique molecular identifiers, the study reported. TCRdb re-derived calls from the 5' RACE reads in MiXCR, one entry per CDR3 protein. The sample carries about 70,000 distinct CDR3 sequences, more than 14% recorded once. The V gene is TRBV7-9, the J gene TRBJ2-3, with unresolved D. Sequencing was performed on whole blood, taken at baseline. The clonotype was recovered from an adult who was a healthcare worker with PCR-confirmed SARS-CoV-2 infection or an uninfected control (not recorded which). This CDR3 reads CASSAIGADTQYF. As DNA, the CDR3 is TGTGCCAGCAGCGCCATTGGGGCAGATACGCAGTATTTT.